This T cell receptor (beta chain) was captured in a study of cytomegalovirus exposure and HLA in healthy donors. Study overall: An early data release held tens of millions of unique TCRs from HLA-typed donors.

A word on this clone: Its specificity is unknown.

The CDR3 contains 19 residues. Germline values: CDR1 MNHEY, CDR2 SMNVEV (reference sequence). V lost 0 bases and J 5 bases, leaving 22 bases between the germline ends. It was with 60 Vbeta and 13 Jbeta primers that the PCR ran. The protocol was immunoSEQ multiplex PCR, while the TCRdb copy is restricted to in-frame clones and leaves out a portion. The sample consists of about 160,000 clones, 82% of them appearing once. Regarding the study as a whole: The majority of CMV-associated TCR beta chains were reported as apparently HLA-restricted in a later analysis. A few of the chains that were CMV-associated were confirmed in vitro to be specific for CMV antigens.

This chain links TRBV27 with TRBJ1-4; D might be TRBD1 (6 bases). Sequenced material: PBMCs. This TCR was recovered from a male donor in good health and CMV-seronegative. The CDR3 spells CASSLSSPSDRIKNEKLFF. In DNA form, the CDR3 reads TGTGCCAGCAGTTTATCGTCCCCTTCCGACAGGATTAAAAATGAAAAACTGTTTTTT. Combining the CDR3 with reference TRBV27 and TRBJ1-4 gives the whole variable domain EAQVTQNPRYLITVTGKKLTVTCSQNMNHEYMSWYRQDPGLGLRQIYYSMNVEVTDKGDVPEGYKVSRKEKRNFPLILESPSPNQTSLYFCASSLSSPSDRIKNEKLFFGSGTQLSVL.